A single sample is the source of the 29 T cell receptor beta chains below, sequenced in a study of PD-L1 blockade in urothelial cancer. Produced via immunoSEQ multiplex PCR; TCRdb's table is partial and in-frame only. The table records 50,000 or so clones, over 75% of them present only once. The material sequenced was PBMCs, taken around atezolizumab (anti-PD-L1) treatment. Receptors were obtained from a man in his forties or fifties with urothelial cancer.

This chain uses TRBV30 with TRBJ2-1, with D unclear. Deletions cut 6 bases from V and 5 bases from J, with 11 bases between. This CDR3 is 12 amino acids long. CDR1 is GTSNPN, CDR2 SVGIG, per germline (reference sequence). CDR3 bases: TGTGCCTGCTTACAGAGAAACAATGAGCAGTTCTTC. It translates to CACLQRNNEQFF. Looking up the rest from reference TRBV30 and TRBJ2-1 gives the full variable domain: SQTIHQWPATLVQPVGSPLSLECTVEGTSNPNLYWYRQAAGRGLQLLFYSVGIGQISSEVPQNLSASRPQDRQFILSSKKLLLSDSGFYLCACLQRNNEQFFGPGTRLTVL.

This clone was seen just once. The V and J genes are TRBV28 and TRBJ1-3; 9 positions match TRBD1. This CDR3 spans 15 amino acids. The V gene end was trimmed by 5 bases and the J gene end by 8 bases; junction bases not matched to a gene: 10. Germline V gene sequence: CDR1 MDHEN, CDR2 SYDVKM. The CDR3 here is CASSPGQGLADTIYF. The CDR3 DNA sequence: TGTGCCAGCAGTCCGGGACAGGGATTGGCGGACACCATATATTTT.

This rearrangement joins TRBV18 to TRBJ1-4, with 8 bases matching TRBD1. The CDR3 has 18 residues. V was pared by 1 base and J by 7 bases, with 14 bases of the junction left unmatched. Germline V gene lookup returns CDR1 KGHSH and CDR2 LQKENI. In DNA, the CDR3 is TGTGCCAGCTCACCACTGAGGGACAGGTCCATTCGCGGTGAAAAACTGTTTTTT. It yields the protein CASSPLRDRSIRGEKLFF.

The V and J genes are TRBV27 and TRBJ2-3; D remains ambiguous. Trimming shortened V by 6 bases and J by 0 bases, and 13 bases separated the two germline ends. Germline V gene lookup returns CDR1 MNHEY and CDR2 SMNVEV (reference sequence). This CDR3 is 15 amino acids long. The chain's CDR3 is CASRMTVTSTDTQYF. The CDR3 DNA reads TGTGCCAGCAGAATGACTGTCACTAGCACAGATACGCAGTATTTT.

This chain links TRBV14 with TRBJ2-7, with D unresolved. Per germline, CDR1 SGHDN and CDR2 FVKESK. V was cut by 4 bases and J by 4 bases, with 11 bases left in between. This CDR3 contains 13 residues. CDR3 DNA sequence: TGTGCCAGCAGCCGACAATCCGGATACGAGCAGTACTTC. Translation: CASSRQSGYEQYF.

The genes are TRBV4-1 and TRBJ2-5; D possibly corresponds to TRBD2 (6 bases). The DNA matches TRBJ2-7 better at its end, which makes the J call doubtful. CDR1 MGHRA and CDR2 YSYEKL come from the germline V gene. CDR3 length: 15 amino acids. The CDR3 sequence: CASSQVGTERYEQYF. DNA of the CDR3: TGCGCCAGCAGCCAGGTCGGGACTGAGAGATACGAGCAGTACTTC.

The chain joins TRBV9 to TRBJ2-1, with 11 bases identical to TRBD2. V shed 4 bases and J 6 bases; nucleotides not matched to a gene: 18. The germline V gene encodes CDR1 SGDLS and CDR2 YYNGEE. There are 19 residues in the CDR3. CDR3 amino acids: CASSLPAASGRPNPNEQFF. The CDR3 DNA reads TGTGCCAGCAGCCTCCCGGCCGCTAGCGGGAGGCCCAATCCCAATGAGCAGTTCTTC.

The chain uses TRBV29-1 and TRBJ2-1; 11 nucleotides line up with TRBD2. Looked up from germline, CDR1 is SQVTM and CDR2 is ANQGSEA. The CDR3 totals 19 residues. J gave up 0 bases and V 6 bases, and 16 bases lay outside the gene matches. The CDR3 region has the DNA TGCAGCGTCCCCAAGGGGGGGGGACTAGCGGCCAGCTCCTACAATGAGCAGTTCTTC. Its translation is CSVPKGGGLAASSYNEQFF.

The chain combines TRBV5-6 with TRBJ2-3; tentatively, D is TRBD2 (5 bases). This CDR3 is built from 15 residues. Per germline, CDR1 SGHDT and CDR2 YYEEEE. Between the trimmed V and J ends, which lost 2 bases and 0 bases, there was a span of 10 bases. CDR3: CASSLGGSSTDTQYF. In nucleotides, the CDR3 is TGTGCCAGCAGCTTAGGCGGGTCTAGCACAGATACGCAGTATTTT.

This clone appeared many times. The chain combines TRBV2 with TRBJ1-1; no clear D. This CDR3 has 10 residues. Trimming left V 6 bases short and J 7 bases short, with 6 bases between. Per the germline V gene, CDR1 is SNHLY and CDR2 is FYNNEI. CDR3 DNA sequence: TGTGCCAGCAGCACGGTTGAAGCTTTCTTT. Translation: CASSTVEAFF.

The chain is built from TRBV6-5 and TRBJ2-7, with 8 bases lining up with TRBD2. The ends lost 2 bases at V and 5 bases at J; junction bases unmatched: 5. The CDR3 spans 14 residues. Looked up from germline, CDR1 is MNHEY and CDR2 is SVGAGI. The CDR3 sequence is CASSYRSGSHEQYF. CDR3 DNA sequence: TGTGCCAGCAGTTACAGGAGCGGGAGCCACGAGCAGTACTTC.

This clone was counted only a few times. The chain uses TRBV28 and TRBJ1-2; D not resolved. The germline V gene encodes CDR1 MDHEN and CDR2 SYDVKM. The V and J ends lost 1 base and 0 bases respectively, with 12 bases between them. This CDR3 comprises 16 residues. This CDR3 reads CASSLSETRANYGYTF. CDR3 DNA: TGTGCCAGCAGTTTATCGGAGACCCGGGCTAACTATGGCTACACCTTC.

This clone occurred once. The chain carries TRBV5-4 and TRBJ1-3; no definite D call. With 1 base removed from V and 5 bases from J, the gap between germline ends came to 10 bases. The germline CDR1 and CDR2 sequences are SGHNT and YYREEE (reference sequence). The CDR3 consists of 14 residues. The CDR3 is CASSLRGPRNTIYF. The CDR3 region has the DNA TGTGCCAGCAGCTTGCGGGGTCCCAGAAACACCATATATTTT.

The gene calls are TRBV19 and TRBJ2-7, with D perhaps TRBD2 (7 bases). From germline, CDR1 is LNHDA and CDR2 SQIVND (reference sequence). The CDR3 totals 13 residues. V lost 3 bases and J 7 bases, leaving 13 bases between the germline ends. Written as DNA, the CDR3 is TGTGCCAGTAGTATTCTACAGGGAGGGGAGCAGTACTTC. Translating gives CASSILQGGEQYF.

This chain links TRBV4-2 with TRBJ2-2, with no clear D. The V and J ends lost 0 bases and 6 bases respectively, with 11 bases between them. CDR1 is LGHNA and CDR2 is YNFKEQ in the germline V gene. The CDR3 is 15 amino acids. The CDR3 region has the DNA TGTGCCAGCAGCCAAGAAAAACAGTATCCCGGGGAGCTGTTTTTT. It codes for CASSQEKQYPGELFF.

DNA of the CDR3: TGCGCCAGCAGCTTGACGGGACAATCCACAGATACGCAGTATTTT. It codes for CASSLTGQSTDTQYF. J is TRBJ2-3 and V is TRBV5-1, with D perhaps TRBD1 (6 bases). Germline lookup yields CDR1 SGHRS and CDR2 YFSETQ. Trimming took 1 base from V and 2 from J, leaving 11 bases between them. This CDR3 is built from 15 residues.

The V call is TRBV6-5, the J call TRBJ2-3, with D possibly being TRBD2 (5 bases). In germline, CDR1 is MNHEY, CDR2 SVGAGI. The V gene lost 7 bases and the J gene lost 2 bases, with 16 bases spanning the gap. The CDR3 loop spans 15 amino acids. The CDR3 region is CASIRGSGFTDTQYF. Written as DNA, the CDR3 is TGTGCCAGCATTAGAGGGTCCGGGTTCACAGATACGCAGTATTTT.

The chain uses TRBV9 and TRBJ2-3; TRBD2 is a possible D gene (6 bases). The CDR3 loop spans 16 amino acids. Germline CDR1 SGDLS, CDR2 YYNGEE. The ends were cut back, 0 bases at V and 6 bases at J, with 17 bases in the middle. CDR3 region: CASSVEAAGRRDTQYF. CDR3 DNA: TGTGCCAGCAGCGTAGAAGCCGCGGGACGTAGGGATACGCAGTATTTT.

The J gene is TRBJ2-3, the V gene TRBV5-1; TRBD2 agrees at 12 bases. Trimming cost V 4 bases and J 2 bases; bases outside gene matches: 5. This CDR3 spans 16 amino acids. Germline V gene data show CDR1 as SGHRS and CDR2 as YFSETQ. CDR3: CASSLRTSGNTDTQYF. The CDR3 DNA is TGCGCCAGCAGCCTCAGGACTAGCGGGAACACAGATACGCAGTATTTT.

The chain uses TRBV7-9 and TRBJ1-2, with D possibly TRBD1 on 5 matching bases. The CDR3 loop spans 15 amino acids. In germline, CDR1 is SEHNR, CDR2 FQNEAQ (reference sequence). V gave up 8 bases and J gave up 8 bases, with 24 bases separating them. DNA of the CDR3: TGTGCCAGCCAGGGTACGGGTGGCCGGCGTAAAGGCTACACCTTC. The encoded protein is CASQGTGGRRKGYTF.

V usage is TRBV9 and J usage is TRBJ2-3, with 8 bases matching TRBD2. The CDR3 spans 15 residues. The germline CDR1 and CDR2 sequences are SGDLS and YYNGEE. The junction had 5 bases not matched to a gene; V was cut back by 3 bases and J by 2 bases. This chain's CDR3 is CASSGTSGNTDTQYF. Written as DNA, the CDR3 is TGTGCCAGCAGCGGTACTAGCGGCAACACAGATACGCAGTATTTT.

The chain couples TRBV28 to TRBJ2-1, with D perhaps TRBD2 (6 bases). Trimming removed 5 bases at V and 2 bases at J, with 13 bases between. The CDR3 extends over 15 amino acids. Germline assignment: CDR1 MDHEN and CDR2 SYDVKM. The CDR3 sequence: CASSPGGDPYNEQFF. In nucleotides, the CDR3 is TGTGCCAGCAGTCCGGGCGGGGACCCCTACAATGAGCAGTTCTTC.

The rearrangement joins TRBV7-9 to TRBJ2-1; D is perhaps TRBD2 (6 bases). The CDR3 is 15 residues long. CDR1 is SEHNR, CDR2 FQNEAQ, per germline (reference sequence). The V gene lost 5 bases and the J gene lost 0 bases, with 11 bases spanning the gap. CDR3 in amino acids: CASSVDYPSYNEQFF. DNA of the CDR3: TGTGCCAGCAGCGTGGACTACCCCTCCTACAATGAGCAGTTCTTC.

The gene calls are TRBV6-5 and TRBJ2-7, with 7 bases aligning to TRBD1. The V segment lost 2 bases and the J segment 6 bases; nucleotides outside the gene matches: 7. The germline V gene encodes CDR1 MNHEY and CDR2 SVGAGI. The CDR3 is 14 amino acids. Here the CDR3 DNA reads TGTGCCAGCAGTTACGGGACAGCAAAGAGCGAGCAGTACTTC. This gives the protein CASSYGTAKSEQYF.

The V call is TRBV10-2, the J call TRBJ2-4; 7 nucleotides match TRBD1. The CDR3 consists of 14 residues. V lost 4 bases and J lost 8; bases outside the gene matches: 8. Germline V CDR1 and CDR2: WSHSY, SAAADI. The CDR3 sequence: CASSGDRRGDIQYF. The CDR3 DNA sequence: TGCGCCAGCAGTGGGGACAGAAGAGGAGACATTCAGTACTTC.

In the case of this clone: The junction does not match germline at one end; this may be a read error. The chain employs TRBV7-7 and TRBJ2-1, with D unclear. From germline, CDR1 is SSHAT and CDR2 FNYEAQ (reference sequence). The CDR3 spans 13 residues. CDR3 bases: TGTGCTAGCAGCTCCTCAAGACTCAATGAGCAGTTCTTC. It codes for CASSSSRLNEQFF. Full variable domain (rest looked up from reference TRBV7-7 and TRBJ2-1): GAGVSQSPRYKVTKRGQDVTLRCDPISSHATLYWYQQALGQGPEFLTYFNYEAQPDKSGLPSDRFSAERPEGSISTLTIQRTEQRDSAMYRCASSSSRLNEQFFGPGTRLTVL.

This clone was found once. This chain connects TRBV28 to TRBJ2-2; D possibly corresponds to TRBD2 (6 bases). There are 14 residues in the CDR3. Germline assignment: CDR1 MDHEN and CDR2 SYDVKM. V lost 5 bases to trimming and J lost 4 bases, with 11 bases between them. CDR3 DNA sequence: TGTGCCAGCAGTCCCTGGAGGGCCACCGGGGAGCTGTTTTTT. This codes for CASSPWRATGELFF.

This clone was observed a single time. CDR3 coding DNA: TGTGCCAGCAGCTCTCGTCTCTCTGGGGCCAACGTCCTGACTTTC. Translating gives CASSSRLSGANVLTF. The V and J genes are TRBV9 and TRBJ2-6; no definite D call. Deletions cut 4 bases from V and 0 bases from J, with 8 bases between. The CDR3 runs to 15 residues. Germline assignment: CDR1 SGDLS and CDR2 YYNGEE.

This clone was observed once. The chain links TRBV2 to TRBJ1-5; D ambiguous. The CDR3 has 15 amino acids. V dropped 2 bases and J dropped 3 bases, with 11 bases sitting between them. CDR1 is SNHLY and CDR2 is FYNNEI in the germline V gene. The CDR3 region has the DNA TGTGCCAGCAGTGAACAGTCCCCATTCAATCAGCCCCAGCATTTT. Its translation is CASSEQSPFNQPQHF.